This section outlines one T cell receptor (beta chain) sequence together with its context. This likely reflects a read error, since a far larger clone is one base away. Within the sample, other DNA sequences also encode this same CDR3. The entry originates in a study of shared clonotypes between healthy human individuals. The study used approximately 92 million PBMCs per unsorted sample for genomic DNA. Across several immunoSEQ plates, the genomic DNA of each subset was split evenly. Sequencing used immunoSEQ multiplex PCR; TCRdb keeps in-frame clones, though not all of them. In the table there are about 460,000 clones, roughly three quarters of which are singletons. Germline V lookup: CDR1 MDHEN, CDR2 SYDVKM. The CDR3 sequence is 16 residues long. Trimming shortened V by 6 bases and J by 3 bases, and 15 bases separated the two germline ends.

This clonotype originated in a woman aged 40 to 49 in good health. Some clones in this sample may be carry-over from other donors' samples. The chain is built from TRBV28 and TRBJ2-6; D may be TRBD1 (6 bases). Sequenced input: PBMCs. CDR3 amino acids: CASSSGQLDGANVLTF. CDR3 bases: TGTGCCAGCAGCTCCGGACAGTTAGATGGGGCCAACGTCCTGACTTTC.